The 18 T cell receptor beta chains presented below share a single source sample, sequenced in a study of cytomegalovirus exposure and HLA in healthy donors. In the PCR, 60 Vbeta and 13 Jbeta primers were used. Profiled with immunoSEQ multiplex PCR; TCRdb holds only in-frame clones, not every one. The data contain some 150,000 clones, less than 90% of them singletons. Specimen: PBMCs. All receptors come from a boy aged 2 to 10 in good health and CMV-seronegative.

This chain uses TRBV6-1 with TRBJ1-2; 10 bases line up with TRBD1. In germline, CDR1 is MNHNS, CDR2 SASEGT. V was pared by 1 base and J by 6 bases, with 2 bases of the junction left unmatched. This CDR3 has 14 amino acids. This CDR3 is CASSEVGTGDGYTF. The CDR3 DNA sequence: TGTGCCAGCAGTGAAGTCGGGACAGGGGATGGCTACACCTTC.

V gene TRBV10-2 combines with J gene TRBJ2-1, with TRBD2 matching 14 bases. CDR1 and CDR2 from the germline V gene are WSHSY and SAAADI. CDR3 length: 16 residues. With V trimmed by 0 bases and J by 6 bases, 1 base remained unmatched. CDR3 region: CASSESTSGRANEQFF. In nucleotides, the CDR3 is TGCGCCAGCAGTGAGTCGACTAGCGGGAGGGCCAATGAGCAGTTCTTC.

CDR3 loop: CAVGGWFF. The DNA of the CDR3 is TGTGCGGTAGGGGGCTGGTTCTTC. This chain uses TRBV28 with TRBJ2-1, with TRBD1 matching 7 bases. From germline, CDR1 is MDHEN and CDR2 SYDVKM. CDR3 size: 8 residues. Together with reference TRBV28 and TRBJ2-1, the CDR3 gives the full variable domain: DVKVTQSSRYLVKRTGEKVFLECVQDMDHENMFWYRQDPGLGLRLIYFSYDVKMKEKGDIPEGYSVSREKKERFSLILESASTNQTSMYLCAVGGWFFGPGTRLTVL.

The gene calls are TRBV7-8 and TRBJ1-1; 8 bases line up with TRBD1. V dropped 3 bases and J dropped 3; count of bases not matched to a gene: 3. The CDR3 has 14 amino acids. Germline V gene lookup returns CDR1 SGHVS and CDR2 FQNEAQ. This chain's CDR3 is CASSFGQGDTEAFF. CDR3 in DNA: TGTGCCAGCAGCTTCGGACAGGGAGACACTGAAGCTTTCTTT.

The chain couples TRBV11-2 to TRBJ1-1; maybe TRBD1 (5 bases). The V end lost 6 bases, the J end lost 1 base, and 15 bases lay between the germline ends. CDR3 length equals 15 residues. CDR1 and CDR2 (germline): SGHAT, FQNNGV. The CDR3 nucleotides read TGTGCCAGCAGAGGGGCGGGGATCGAGAACACTGAAGCTTTCTTT. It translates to CASRGAGIENTEAFF.

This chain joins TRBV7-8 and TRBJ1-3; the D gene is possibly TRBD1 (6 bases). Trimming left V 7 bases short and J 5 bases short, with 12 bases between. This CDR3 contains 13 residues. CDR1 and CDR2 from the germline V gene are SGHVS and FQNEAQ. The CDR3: CASKGTGRNTIYF. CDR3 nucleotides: TGTGCCAGCAAGGGTACAGGGAGAAACACCATATATTTT.

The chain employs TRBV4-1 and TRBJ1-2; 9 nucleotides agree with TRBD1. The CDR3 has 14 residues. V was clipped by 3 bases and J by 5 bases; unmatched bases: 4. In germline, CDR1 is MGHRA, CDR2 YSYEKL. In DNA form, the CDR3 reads TGCGCCAGCAGCCAGTGGGACAGGGATTATGGCTACACCTTC. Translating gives CASSQWDRDYGYTF.

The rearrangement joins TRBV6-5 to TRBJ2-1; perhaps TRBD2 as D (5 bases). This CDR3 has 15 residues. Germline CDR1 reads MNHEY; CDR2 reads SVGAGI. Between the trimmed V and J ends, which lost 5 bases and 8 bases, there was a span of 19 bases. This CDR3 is CASSRLSVQRDEQFF. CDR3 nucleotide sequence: TGTGCCAGCAGTCGGCTTAGCGTTCAACGGGATGAGCAGTTCTTC.

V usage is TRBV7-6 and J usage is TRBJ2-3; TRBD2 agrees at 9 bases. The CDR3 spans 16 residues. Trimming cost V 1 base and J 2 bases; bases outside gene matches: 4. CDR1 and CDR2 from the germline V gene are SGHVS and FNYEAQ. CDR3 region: CASSLGAGGPTDTQYF. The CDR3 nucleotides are TGTGCCAGCAGCTTAGGAGCGGGGGGCCCCACAGATACGCAGTATTTT.

CDR3 DNA sequence: TGTGCCAGCAGTACAGGGACGGCCGGCGATCAGCCCCAGCATTTT. It is translated as CASSTGTAGDQPQHF. V usage is TRBV5-4 and J usage is TRBJ1-5; TRBD1 is a possible D gene (6 bases). This CDR3 region has 15 residues. Trimming stripped 5 bases from V and 5 bases from J, with 17 bases between. Germline-derived CDR1 and CDR2 are SGHNT and YYREEE (reference sequence). Full variable domain (outside the CDR3, taken from reference TRBV5-4 and TRBJ1-5): ETGVTQSPTHLIKTRGQQVTLRCSSQSGHNTVSWYQQALGQGPQFIFQYYREEENGRGNFPPRFSGLQFPNYSSELNVNALELDDSALYLCASSTGTAGDQPQHFGDGTRLSIL.

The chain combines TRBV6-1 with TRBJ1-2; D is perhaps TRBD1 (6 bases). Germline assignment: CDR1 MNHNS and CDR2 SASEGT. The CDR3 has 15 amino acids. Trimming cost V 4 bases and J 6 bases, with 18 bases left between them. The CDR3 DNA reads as TGTGCCAGCAGTGCGAGGGGGGGCAGGGCGAATGGCTACACCTTC. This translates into CASSARGGRANGYTF.

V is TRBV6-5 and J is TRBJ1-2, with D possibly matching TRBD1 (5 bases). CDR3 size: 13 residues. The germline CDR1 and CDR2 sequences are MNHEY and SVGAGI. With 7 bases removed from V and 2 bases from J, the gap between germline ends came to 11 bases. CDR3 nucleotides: TGTGCCAGCACTCTAGACAGAAACTATGGCTACACCTTC. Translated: CASTLDRNYGYTF.

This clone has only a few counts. The CDR3 bases are TGTGCCAGCAGCTTATCGAGCGGATACAATGAGCAGTTCTTC. It specifies CASSLSSGYNEQFF. The chain couples TRBV7-8 to TRBJ2-1, with D tentatively TRBD2 (5 bases). Germline-derived CDR1 and CDR2 are SGHVS and FQNEAQ. This CDR3 comprises 14 residues. V lost 2 bases and J 4 bases, leaving 9 bases between the germline ends. The variable domain in full, completed from reference TRBV7-8 and TRBJ2-1, reads GAGVSQSPRYKVAKRGQDVALRCDPISGHVSLFWYQQALGQGPEFLTYFQNEAQLDKSGLPSDRFFAERPEGSVSTLKIQRTQQEDSAVYLCASSLSSGYNEQFFGPGTRLTVL.

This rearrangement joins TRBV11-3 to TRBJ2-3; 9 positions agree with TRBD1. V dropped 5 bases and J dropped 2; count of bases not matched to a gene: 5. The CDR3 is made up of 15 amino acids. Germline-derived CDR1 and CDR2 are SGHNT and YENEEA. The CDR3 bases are TGTGCCAGCAGCCCGAGACAGGGGGACACAGATACGCAGTATTTT. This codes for CASSPRQGDTDTQYF. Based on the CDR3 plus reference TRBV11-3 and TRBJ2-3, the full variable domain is EAGVVQSPRYKIIEKKQPVAFWCNPISGHNTLYWYLQNLGQGPELLIRYENEEAVDDSQLPKDRFSAERLKGVDSTLKIQPAELGDSAVYLCASSPRQGDTDTQYFGPGTRLTVL.

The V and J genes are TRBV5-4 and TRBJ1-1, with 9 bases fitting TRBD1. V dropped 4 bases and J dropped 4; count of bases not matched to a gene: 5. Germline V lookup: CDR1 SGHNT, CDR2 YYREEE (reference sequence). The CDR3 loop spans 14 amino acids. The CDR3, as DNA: TGTGCCAGCAGCCCGGGACAGGGTTTCACTGAAGCTTTCTTT. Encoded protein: CASSPGQGFTEAFF. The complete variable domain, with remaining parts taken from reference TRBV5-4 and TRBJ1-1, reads ETGVTQSPTHLIKTRGQQVTLRCSSQSGHNTVSWYQQALGQGPQFIFQYYREEENGRGNFPPRFSGLQFPNYSSELNVNALELDDSALYLCASSPGQGFTEAFFGQGTRLTVV.

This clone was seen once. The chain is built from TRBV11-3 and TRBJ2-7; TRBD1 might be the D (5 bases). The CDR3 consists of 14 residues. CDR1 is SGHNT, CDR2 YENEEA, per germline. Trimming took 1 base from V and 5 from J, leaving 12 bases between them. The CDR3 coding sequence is TGTGCCAGCAGCTTAGGTCGCAGGGTGGACGAGCAGTACTTC. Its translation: CASSLGRRVDEQYF.

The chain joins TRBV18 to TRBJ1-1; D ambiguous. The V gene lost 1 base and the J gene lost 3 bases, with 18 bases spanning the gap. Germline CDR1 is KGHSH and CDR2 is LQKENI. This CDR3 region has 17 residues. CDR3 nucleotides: TGTGCCAGCTCACCACAGAGGCCAATTCGGGATCACACTGAAGCTTTCTTT. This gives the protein CASSPQRPIRDHTEAFF.

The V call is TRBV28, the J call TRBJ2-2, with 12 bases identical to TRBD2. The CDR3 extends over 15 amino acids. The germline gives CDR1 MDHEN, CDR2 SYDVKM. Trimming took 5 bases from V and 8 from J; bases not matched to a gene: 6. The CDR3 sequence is CASSPSTSGRGELFF. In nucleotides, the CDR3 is TGTGCCAGCAGTCCGTCGACTAGCGGGAGAGGGGAGCTGTTTTTT.